The 29 T cell receptor beta chains in this list originate from one sample, sequenced in a study of cytomegalovirus exposure and HLA in healthy donors. The PCR ran on 60 Vbeta and 13 Jbeta primers. The method was immunoSEQ multiplex PCR; TCRdb's version includes in-frame clones alone and lacks a portion of them. This sample has some 110,000 clones; roughly three quarters occur once, and the top ten carry under 1.5%. The specimen sequenced was PBMCs. The receptors here all came from a man aged 35 to 55 in good health and CMV-seronegative.

This sequence joins TRBV18 and TRBJ2-3, with no clear D. Trimming removed 3 bases at V and 0 bases at J, with 4 bases between. The length of the CDR3 is 13 residues. Germline V gene sequence: CDR1 KGHSH, CDR2 LQKENI. The CDR3 sequence is CASSPGSTDTQYF. As DNA, the CDR3 is TGTGCCAGCTCACCTGGCAGCACAGATACGCAGTATTTT.

The chain has TRBV20-1 and TRBJ2-7, with D perhaps TRBD1 (6 bases). The germline V gene encodes CDR1 DFQATT and CDR2 SNEGSKA (reference sequence). This CDR3 contains 11 residues. V lost 2 bases, J lost 7 bases, and 9 bases lay in between. This CDR3 reads CSARQGYEQYF. CDR3 bases: TGCAGTGCTAGACAGGGGTATGAGCAGTACTTC.

The DNA of the CDR3 is TGTGCCAGCAGCTTACTGAGCGGGAGTCGGGATGAGCAGTTCTTC. Translation: CASSLLSGSRDEQFF. V is TRBV11-2 and J is TRBJ2-1; 8 bases fit TRBD2. Losses at the gene ends were 2 bases for V and 8 bases for J; bases not matched to a gene: 8. In germline, CDR1 is SGHAT, CDR2 FQNNGV. This CDR3 comprises 15 residues.

Comment on this clone: Other DNA sequences in this sample translate to the same CDR3. This rearrangement joins TRBV6-5 to TRBJ2-7; D is possibly TRBD2 (6 bases). With 0 bases removed from V and 3 bases from J, the gap between germline ends came to 6 bases. CDR1 is MNHEY and CDR2 is SVGAGI in the germline V gene. This CDR3 is built from 13 residues. DNA of the CDR3: TGTGCCAGCAGTTACTCAGCGGGCTACGAGCAGTACTTC. Its protein is CASSYSAGYEQYF.

V is TRBV5-1 and J is TRBJ2-5; weak D call: TRBD2 (5 bases). With 5 bases removed from V and 1 base from J, the gap between germline ends came to 15 bases. Germline lookup yields CDR1 SGHRS and CDR2 YFSETQ. The CDR3 length is 15 residues. The CDR3 reads CASRGGGGIQETQYF. CDR3 sequence (DNA): TGCGCCAGCAGAGGAGGCGGTGGCATCCAAGAGACCCAGTACTTC.

CDR3 sequence reads: CASSSRGGSGELFF. CDR3 nucleotide sequence: TGTGCCAGCAGCTCCCGAGGAGGGTCCGGGGAGCTGTTTTTT. The chain has TRBV6-1 and TRBJ2-2; possible D gene TRBD2, 6 bases. The V end was cut by 6 bases, the J end by 6 bases, with 14 bases between. There are 14 residues in the CDR3. CDR1 and CDR2 (germline): MNHNS, SASEGT.

CDR3 DNA sequence: TGCAGCGTTGAAGATTGGACAGGTGCAACTAATGAAAAACTGTTTTTT. Translating it yields CSVEDWTGATNEKLFF. This chain links TRBV29-1 with TRBJ1-4; TRBD1 matches 7 bases. Germline trimming cut 0 bases from V and 0 bases from J; bases unmatched to any gene: 4. CDR1 is SQVTM, CDR2 ANQGSEA, per germline. The CDR3 is 16 amino acids.

About this clone: One junction end disagrees with the germline gene, perhaps due to a read error. The chain combines TRBV7-9 with TRBJ1-4; TRBD1 matches at 8 bases. This CDR3 spans 14 amino acids. CDR1 SEHNR and CDR2 FQNEAQ come from the germline V gene (reference sequence). CDR3 DNA: TGTTCCAGCAGCTTACGGACAGGGCAAGAAAAACTGTTTTTT. Its translation is CSSSLRTGQEKLFF. The whole variable domain, remainder taken from reference TRBV7-9 and TRBJ1-4, is DTGVSQNPRHKITKRGQNVTFRCDPISEHNRLYWYRQTLGQGPEFLTYFQNEAQLEKSRLLSDRFSAERPKGSFSTLEIQRTEQGDSAMYLCSSSLRTGQEKLFFGSGTQLSVL.

V and J are TRBV27 and TRBJ1-2; tentative D call: TRBD1 (6 bases). CDR3 length: 14 residues. The V end was cut by 3 bases, the J end by 6 bases, with 14 bases between. Per germline, CDR1 MNHEY and CDR2 SMNVEV (reference sequence). CDR3 in DNA: TGTGCCAGCAGTTTTAGGCAGGGGCTGGATGGCTACACCTTC. It specifies CASSFRQGLDGYTF.

This clone was detected only once. The rearrangement uses TRBV28 and TRBJ2-5; TRBD2 is a possible D gene (7 bases). With 7 bases removed from V and 2 bases from J, the gap between germline ends came to 20 bases. Germline V gives CDR1 MDHEN, CDR2 SYDVKM. CDR3 length: 16 amino acids. The DNA of the CDR3 is TGTGCCAGCACCTGGCTCGGCGGGGGCCTTCAAGAGACCCAGTACTTC. As protein: CASTWLGGGLQETQYF.

This chain uses TRBV28 with TRBJ2-7; maybe TRBD1 (8 bases). The V and J ends lost 3 bases and 4 bases respectively, with 25 bases between them. The CDR3 is made up of 18 amino acids. Germline CDR1 MDHEN, CDR2 SYDVKM. The CDR3 DNA is TGTGCCAGCAGTTTTGGGGGGGGGACAGGACCCTCTTTTTACGAGCAGTACTTC. It codes for CASSFGGGTGPSFYEQYF.

The chain carries TRBV10-1 and TRBJ2-7; TRBD1 matches at 10 bases. CDR1 is WNHNN, CDR2 SYGVQD, per germline (reference sequence). J lost 7 bases, V lost 5 bases, and 11 bases had no gene match. The CDR3 is 15 amino acids. In DNA, the CDR3 is TGCGCCAGCAGTCCTCAGACCGGGACAGGGGATGAGCAGTACTTC. Translation gives CASSPQTGTGDEQYF.

CDR3 nucleotides: TGCGCCAGCAGCACCTCTAGCAGTACTAGCACAGATACGCAGTATTTT. It translates to CASSTSSSTSTDTQYF. This chain uses TRBV5-1 with TRBJ2-3, with D possibly TRBD2 on 5 matching bases. Between the trimmed V and J ends, which lost 4 bases and 0 bases, there was a span of 15 bases. CDR3 length equals 16 residues. Germline CDR1 SGHRS, CDR2 YFSETQ.

The gene calls are TRBV2 and TRBJ2-7; 10 nucleotides agree with TRBD1. Trimming took 5 bases from V and 6 from J; bases not matched to a gene: 7. Germline CDR1 reads SNHLY; CDR2 reads FYNNEI. The CDR3 consists of 14 residues. The CDR3 region has the DNA TGTGCCAGCAGTCAACGGGACAGGGGTGGCGAGCAGTACTTC. This gives the protein CASSQRDRGGEQYF.

The DNA of the CDR3 is TGTGCCTGGAGTCCGTGGGCGAGGGCGGGAGGTTGGGGGGATACGCAGTATTTT. Its translation: CAWSPWARAGGWGDTQYF. V usage is TRBV30 and J usage is TRBJ2-3; 8 bases align to TRBD2. Germline lookup yields CDR1 GTSNPN and CDR2 SVGIG (reference sequence). This CDR3 spans 18 amino acids. Trimming cost V 2 bases and J 6 bases; bases outside gene matches: 19.

The CDR3 DNA follows: TGTGCCAGCAGCTTCGGTGAGGCAGGGCGGTCCTACGAGCAGTACTTC. It specifies CASSFGEAGRSYEQYF. This rearrangement joins TRBV7-2 to TRBJ2-7; a possible D gene is TRBD1 (5 bases). V was shortened by 3 bases and J by 1 base, with 16 bases between the two germline ends. The CDR3 contains 16 residues. In germline, CDR1 is SGHTA, CDR2 FQGNSA.

CDR3 residues: CASSVTSGSGEQYF. The CDR3 nucleotides are TGCGCCAGCAGCGTGACTAGCGGGAGTGGCGAGCAGTACTTC. The chain uses TRBV5-1 and TRBJ2-7; 12 nucleotides match TRBD2. Germline V gene sequence: CDR1 SGHRS, CDR2 YFSETQ. Germline trimming cut 4 bases from V and 6 bases from J; bases unmatched to any gene: 5. This CDR3 comprises 14 residues.

The chain links TRBV11-2 to TRBJ1-3, with D possibly TRBD1 on 5 matching bases. CDR1 SGHAT and CDR2 FQNNGV come from the germline V gene. The CDR3 runs to 16 residues. The V end was cut by 2 bases, the J end by 0 bases, with 11 bases between. The chain's CDR3 is CASSLRGQFSGNTIYF. Here the CDR3 DNA reads TGTGCCAGCAGCTTAAGGGGTCAGTTCTCTGGAAACACCATATATTTT.

The rearrangement joins TRBV28 to TRBJ1-2; possibly TRBD1 for D (6 bases). CDR1 is MDHEN, CDR2 SYDVKM, per germline. V lost 7 bases, J lost 7 bases, and 13 bases lay in between. The CDR3 covers 12 residues. This CDR3 is CASMGGRGGYTF. The DNA of the CDR3 is TGTGCCAGCATGGGTGGCAGGGGTGGCTACACCTTC.

This clone has more than one count but fewer than ten. The V call is TRBV6-4, the J call TRBJ2-2, with D uncertain. The ends were cut back, 6 bases at V and 6 bases at J, with 14 bases in the middle. The CDR3 has 14 amino acids. The germline V gene encodes CDR1 MRHNA and CDR2 SNTAGT. DNA for the CDR3: TGTGCCAGCAGCCCCCTCCCTCGAGCCGGGGAGCTGTTTTTT. It codes for CASSPLPRAGELFF.

The chain recombines TRBV4-2 with TRBJ2-7; 13 positions agree with TRBD2. CDR1 LGHNA and CDR2 YNFKEQ come from the germline V gene. V lost 1 base to trimming and J lost 9 bases; unmatched junction nucleotides: 12. The CDR3 covers 17 residues. CDR3 sequence reads: CASSQALRLAGGPAQYF. In DNA, the CDR3 is TGTGCCAGCAGCCAAGCGCTAAGACTAGCGGGGGGCCCTGCGCAGTACTTC.

The gene calls are TRBV2 and TRBJ2-7, with 8 positions matching TRBD1. The CDR3 contains 12 residues. The V gene's germline CDR1 is SNHLY and CDR2 FYNNEI. The V gene end was trimmed by 10 bases and the J gene end by 5 bases; junction bases not matched to a gene: 7. The CDR3 spells CATRQGPHEQYF. The CDR3 nucleotides read TGTGCCACACGACAGGGGCCCCACGAGCAGTACTTC. The entire variable domain, with the rest obtained from reference TRBV2 and TRBJ2-7, is as follows: EPEVTQTPSHQVTQMGQEVILRCVPISNHLYFYWYRQILGQKVEFLVSFYNNEISEKSEIFDDQFSVERPDGSNFTLKIRSTKLEDSAMYFCATRQGPHEQYFGPGTRLTVT.

The V call is TRBV28, the J call TRBJ1-1; D is perhaps TRBD1 (6 bases). CDR3 length: 15 amino acids. CDR1 and CDR2 (germline): MDHEN, SYDVKM. Deletions cut 6 bases from V and 2 bases from J, with 16 bases between. The CDR3 region is CASSLNGQPNTEAFF. The CDR3 DNA is TGTGCCAGCAGCCTTAACGGACAGCCTAACACTGAAGCTTTCTTT.

The chain links TRBV2 to TRBJ2-2; 10 bases map to TRBD2. From germline, CDR1 is SNHLY and CDR2 FYNNEI. J was trimmed by 6 bases and V by 6 bases; bases with no gene match: 4. This CDR3 has 14 residues. The CDR3 DNA is TGTGCCAGCAGACCTGGGACTAGCGCCGGGGAGCTGTTTTTT. This encodes CASRPGTSAGELFF. Combining the CDR3 with reference TRBV2 and TRBJ2-2 gives the whole variable domain EPEVTQTPSHQVTQMGQEVILRCVPISNHLYFYWYRQILGQKVEFLVSFYNNEISEKSEIFDDQFSVERPDGSNFTLKIRSTKLEDSAMYFCASRPGTSAGELFFGEGSRLTVL.

The chain couples TRBV28 to TRBJ2-2; D is possibly TRBD2 (5 bases). The V and J ends lost 2 bases and 6 bases respectively, with 10 bases between them. The CDR3 covers 14 residues. The germline V gene encodes CDR1 MDHEN and CDR2 SYDVKM. In DNA form, the CDR3 reads TGTGCCAGCAGTTTAGGACTCGTCTCCGGGGAGCTGTTTTTT. It encodes CASSLGLVSGELFF.

The CDR3: CASGEVRRGSSYEQYF. The CDR3 DNA follows: TGTGCCAGCGGCGAGGTTAGGCGGGGCAGCTCCTACGAGCAGTACTTC. The genes are TRBV7-9 and TRBJ2-7; D is perhaps TRBD2 (6 bases). V lost 8 bases, J lost 0 bases, and 20 bases lay in between. The CDR3 is 16 amino acids. CDR1 and CDR2 from the germline V gene are SEHNR and FQNEAQ (reference sequence).

This clone was recorded a few times. The V gene is TRBV2, the J gene TRBJ2-2; tentatively, D is TRBD1 (5 bases). Germline V gene sequence: CDR1 SNHLY, CDR2 FYNNEI. Trimming cost V 11 bases and J 7 bases, with 14 bases left between them. The CDR3 contains 12 residues. The CDR3 nucleotides are TGTGCCTCCAGGGTTCGCGGCGGGGAGCTGTTTTTT. It yields the protein CASRVRGGELFF. Full variable domain (remainder filled in from reference TRBV2 and TRBJ2-2): EPEVTQTPSHQVTQMGQEVILRCVPISNHLYFYWYRQILGQKVEFLVSFYNNEISEKSEIFDDQFSVERPDGSNFTLKIRSTKLEDSAMYFCASRVRGGELFFGEGSRLTVL.

This clone was counted between two and nine times. The V and J genes are TRBV6-6 and TRBJ2-7; perhaps TRBD1 as D (5 bases). The CDR3 is 14 residues long. Deletions cut 0 bases from V and 5 bases from J, with 11 bases between. From germline, CDR1 is MNHNY and CDR2 SVGAGI (reference sequence). The CDR3 DNA follows: TGTGCCAGCAGTTACTCGGGCAGGGCAAACGAGCAGTACTTC. Its protein is CASSYSGRANEQYF.

This sequence joins TRBV7-9 and TRBJ2-3; 14 bases fit TRBD2. V shed 3 bases and J 5 bases; nucleotides not matched to a gene: 1. The CDR3 extends over 15 amino acids. Germline V gene data show CDR1 as SEHNR and CDR2 as FQNEAQ (reference sequence). This CDR3 reads CASSFGTSGGDTQYF. The CDR3 DNA follows: TGTGCCAGCAGCTTTGGGACTAGCGGGGGAGATACGCAGTATTTT.